Listed below are T cell receptor beta chains from one sample, sequenced in a study of blood T cell repertoires in COVID-19. This table comes from immunoSEQ multiplex PCR, and its TCRdb copy is limited to in-frame clones, with some not included. The data hold fewer than 250,000 clones, with around 82% observed a single time. Sequencing was done on a sample of peripheral blood. The receptors originated from a man in his fifties or sixties with active or convalescent COVID-19. Both conserved end residues are trimmed from each CDR3. Fields, in order: J gene, V gene, CDR3 protein.

j_call: TRBJ2-7; v_call: TRBV2; cdr3_aa: ASSRWTSGRASDEQY
j_call: TRBJ1-4; v_call: TRBV3-1/TRBV3-2; cdr3_aa: ASARGGYNEKLF
j_call: TRBJ2-5; v_call: TRBV10-2; cdr3_aa: ASRELPGLGEETQY
j_call: TRBJ1-6; v_call: TRBV19; cdr3_aa: ASSMDSGNSPLH
j_call: TRBJ1-4; v_call: TRBV3-1/TRBV3-2; cdr3_aa: ASSQTGGEKLF
j_call: TRBJ2-2; v_call: TRBV11-2; cdr3_aa: ASSILTGGHGELF
j_call: TRBJ2-7; v_call: TRBV29-1; cdr3_aa: SVRSGRNYEQY
j_call: TRBJ2-3; v_call: TRBV3-1/TRBV3-2; cdr3_aa: ASGELTDTQY
j_call: TRBJ1-6; v_call: TRBV19; cdr3_aa: ASRNLDSSPLH
j_call: TRBJ2-6; v_call: TRBV28; cdr3_aa: ASCPERLGANVLT
j_call: TRBJ2-3; v_call: TRBV19; cdr3_aa: ASSIGTSGTDTQY
j_call: TRBJ2-5; v_call: TRBV5-4; cdr3_aa: ASSLPQGSQETQY
j_call: TRBJ2-7; v_call: TRBV3-1/TRBV3-2; cdr3_aa: ASSPRGARGNEQY
j_call: TRBJ2-5; v_call: TRBV2; cdr3_aa: ASGAVAGQETQY
j_call: TRBJ1-2; v_call: TRBV7-9; cdr3_aa: ASSLDSNYGYT
j_call: TRBJ2-1; v_call: TRBV6-5; cdr3_aa: ASTSKSNEQF
j_call: TRBJ2-1; v_call: TRBV5-1; cdr3_aa: ASSKDGQGAYNEQF
j_call: TRBJ1-1; v_call: TRBV5-4; cdr3_aa: ASSLEGRGTEAF
j_call: TRBJ2-1; v_call: TRBV10-3; cdr3_aa: AISGGLLNEQF
j_call: TRBJ2-7; v_call: TRBV19; cdr3_aa: ASSGQSYEQY
j_call: TRBJ1-3; v_call: TRBV5-8; cdr3_aa: ASNAGIRSGNTIY
j_call: TRBJ2-7; v_call: TRBV6-5; cdr3_aa: ASSSRAGGVGYEQY